This is a list of T cell receptor beta chains from one sample in a study of shared clonotypes between healthy human individuals. Only in-frame clones appear in the TCRdb table, and some are missing; sequencing was by immunoSEQ multiplex PCR. The sample consists of over 2 million clones, 95% of them appearing once. Sequencing input: naive CD4+ T cells sorted from blood. These receptors were obtained from a man younger than 35 in good health. Each CDR3 is given with its conserved first and last residue. The D gene is left open where the match is weak. Clone size is not always given. Where it is, it says once, few, many or a class for expanded clones.

size | J | D | length | V | CDR3 | DNA
. | TRBJ1-1 | . | 16 | TRBV10-3 | CAISESGGHGESEAFF | TGTGCCATCAGTGAGTCTGGAGGACACGGTGAGTCTGAAGCTTTCTTT
. | TRBJ1-3 | . | 14 | TRBV10-1 | CASSGGYPGNTIYF | TGCGCCAGCAGTGGAGGTTATCCTGGAAACACCATATATTTT
. | TRBJ2-3 | . | 15 | TRBV6-1 | CASSEAGEVGSTQYF | TGTGCCAGCAGTGAAGCAGGGGAAGTGGGGAGCACGCAGTATTTT
. | TRBJ1-6 | . | 13 | TRBV12-5 | CASGLASNSPLHF | TGTGCTAGTGGTTTGGCGTCGAATTCACCCCTCCACTTT
. | TRBJ2-2 | TRBD2 | 14 | TRBV10-2 | CASTSGGATGELFF | TGCGCCAGCACCTCGGGGGGGGCCACCGGGGAGCTGTTTTTT
. | TRBJ2-7 | TRBD2 | 19 | TRBV5-1 | CASSGRLAGAPIYFHEQYF | TGCGCCAGCAGCGGGAGACTAGCGGGAGCGCCGATTTACTTCCACGAGCAGTACTTC
. | TRBJ2-3 | . | 14 | TRBV5-1 | CASRRGMSTDTQYF | TGCGCCAGCAGGCGCGGAATGAGCACAGATACGCAGTATTTT
. | TRBJ2-5 | TRBD1 | 15 | TRBV4-3 | CASSQETGGIKTQYF | TGCGCCAGCAGCCAAGAGACAGGGGGCATAAAGACCCAGTACTTC
. | TRBJ2-1 | TRBD2 | 15 | TRBV11-2 | CASSLGLAVNNEQFF | TGTGCCAGCAGCTTAGGACTAGCGGTGAACAATGAGCAGTTCTTC
. | TRBJ2-1 | TRBD2 | 15 | TRBV10-3 | CAIRGAGGRYNEQFF | TGTGCCATCAGGGGAGCGGGAGGGAGGTACAATGAGCAGTTCTTC
. | TRBJ1-4 | TRBD1 | 15 | TRBV6-1 | CASSDLTGVNEKLFF | TGTGCCAGCAGTGATCTCACAGGGGTTAATGAAAAACTGTTTTTT
. | TRBJ2-7 | . | 11 | TRBV30 | CAWRTEYEQYF | TGTGCCTGGCGGACAGAGTACGAGCAGTACTTC
. | TRBJ2-3 | . | 13 | TRBV6-5 | CASRDSGADTQYF | TGTGCCAGTCGGGACTCCGGGGCGGATACGCAGTATTTT
. | TRBJ1-2 | TRBD1 | 15 | TRBV7-9 | CASSLKTGGNYGYTF | TGTGCCAGCAGCTTAAAGACAGGGGGCAACTATGGCTACACCTTC
. | TRBJ2-7 | TRBD2 | 17 | TRBV6-1 | CASSEWGLAGGFYEQYF | TGTGCCAGCAGTGAATGGGGACTAGCGGGAGGCTTCTACGAGCAGTACTTC
once | TRBJ1-5 | . | 13 | TRBV21-1 | CASSVGSGQPQHF | TGTGCCAGCAGCGTCGGATCTGGCCAGCCCCAGCATTTT
. | TRBJ2-5 | . | 12 | TRBV10-3 | CAISQGRETQYF | TGTGCCATCAGTCAGGGGAGGGAGACCCAGTACTTC
. | TRBJ2-2 | . | 16 | TRBV18 | CASSPPSRGGTGELFF | TGTGCCAGCTCACCACCAAGCAGGGGCGGAACCGGGGAGCTGTTTTTT
. | TRBJ1-2 | . | 18 | TRBV4-3 | CASSQDLGTPGANYGYTF | TGCGCCAGCAGCCAAGATCTCGGGACTCCGGGAGCTAACTATGGCTACACCTTC
. | TRBJ2-7 | TRBD2 | 15 | TRBV30 | CAWSGPSGLSYEQYF | TGTGCCTGGAGTGGACCTAGCGGCCTCTCCTACGAGCAGTACTTC
. | TRBJ2-3 | . | 13 | TRBV4-1 | CASSPPFPDTQYF | TGCGCCAGCAGCCCCCCTTTTCCAGATACGCAGTATTTT
. | TRBJ1-1 | . | 14 | TRBV7-2 | CASSLGHMNTEAFF | TGTGCCAGCAGCTTAGGGCACATGAACACTGAAGCTTTCTTT
. | TRBJ2-1 | TRBD2 | 16 | TRBV5-1 | CASSLGLADVIHEQFF | TGCGCCAGCAGCTTGGGTCTAGCGGATGTAATTCATGAGCAGTTCTTC
. | TRBJ2-1 | . | 15 | TRBV2 | CASSPEADKYNEQFF | TGTGCCAGCAGTCCTGAAGCGGATAAATACAATGAGCAGTTCTTC
few | TRBJ1-5 | . | 13 | TRBV10-2 | CASSDRVPQPQHF | TGCGCCAGCAGTGATCGGGTTCCTCAGCCCCAGCATTTT
. | TRBJ2-5 | . | 14 | TRBV29-1 | CSVEDRQRRETQYF | TGCAGCGTTGAAGATCGGCAACGGCGAGAGACCCAGTACTTC